This T cell receptor beta chain emerged from a study of T cell responses to AZD1222 COVID-19 vaccine. Findings and limits, study-wide: Two AZD1222 doses significantly raised spike-specific TCR breadth and depth over controls. Regions 160-218 and 743-854 dominated among vaccine-associated CD4 TCRs spanning spike. Females made up more of the donors, who were largely white British, and clonal diversity may have come out too low. As reported, nearly half of all spike-specific TCRs target variant regions that are unmutated.

The germline V gene has CDR1 PRHDT and CDR2 FYEKMQ (reference sequence). This CDR3 spans 17 amino acids. V gave up 7 bases and J gave up 0 bases; unmatched junction bases: 9. This table comes from immunoSEQ multiplex PCR, and its TCRdb copy is limited to in-frame clones, with some not included. Of approximately 120,000 clones listed, about 88% are singletons. In the case of this clone: Its antigen is unidentified.

The sequenced sample was peripheral blood, obtained on day 0 of AZD1222 vaccination. The chain couples TRBV13 to TRBJ2-3, with 11 nucleotides matching TRBD2. The sequence was collected from an adult in good health. CDR3 sequence reads: CASTKIAGGPSTDTQYF. The DNA of the CDR3 is TGTGCCAGCACCAAGATAGCGGGGGGGCCGAGCACAGATACGCAGTATTTT.